This passage covers 14 T cell receptor beta chains from one sample sequenced in a study of T-cell reconstitution after alpha-beta-depleted transplantation in children. Preparation of the TCRbeta library used unique molecular identifiers. TCRdb re-analysed the PCR reads in MiXCR, keeping a single row per CDR3 protein. The table shows hundreds of thousands of distinct CDR3 sequences, with about 11% occurring only once. The sample here was PBMCs from the stem cell graft donor, taken from the stem cell graft. All receptors derive from a human donor who donated a stem cell graft to a child with acute lymphoblastic leukemia.

Many counts were recorded for this clonotype. The V gene is TRBV10-3, the J gene TRBJ1-2; D is undetermined. The V and J ends lost 4 bases and 0 bases respectively, with 9 bases between them. The CDR3 is 14 residues long. Looked up from germline, CDR1 is ENHRY and CDR2 is SYGVKD. Here the CDR3 DNA reads TGTGCCATCAGTGGTGTGTTGACTAACTATGGCTACACCTTC. This codes for CAISGVLTNYGYTF.

This clonotype was found a few times. This chain links TRBV15 with TRBJ2-7; 7 positions match TRBD1. The V segment lost 3 bases and the J segment 5 bases; nucleotides outside the gene matches: 13. The germline V gene encodes CDR1 LNHNV and CDR2 YYDKDF (reference sequence). This CDR3 is built from 16 residues. This CDR3 reads CATSRTTGVLNDEQYF. The CDR3 DNA reads TGTGCCACCAGCAGGACAACAGGGGTGCTAAACGACGAGCAGTACTTC.

CDR3 residues: CASSYGFGGRRETQYF. Written as DNA, the CDR3 is TGTGCCAGCAGTTACGGATTCGGGGGGCGCAGGGAGACCCAGTACTTC. The gene calls are TRBV6-5 and TRBJ2-5, with D tentatively TRBD2 (7 bases). Trimming shortened V by 2 bases and J by 5 bases, and 18 bases separated the two germline ends. Germline V gene data show CDR1 as MNHEY and CDR2 as SVGAGI. The CDR3 totals 16 residues.

This clonotype showed up many times. V gene TRBV7-2 combines with J gene TRBJ2-2; 13 positions match TRBD2. Germline assignment: CDR1 SGHTA and CDR2 FQGNSA. The V gene end was trimmed by 1 base and the J gene end by 5 bases; junction bases not matched to a gene: 1. The CDR3 totals 16 residues. CDR3 nucleotides: TGTGCCAGCAGCTTAGAACTAGCGGGGGGGACCGGGGAGCTGTTTTTT. This gives the protein CASSLELAGGTGELFF.

The chain combines TRBV12-3 or TRBV12-4 with TRBJ2-7, with D tentatively TRBD1 (6 bases). Trimming took off 3 bases at V and 3 bases at J, with 9 bases between the two ends. The CDR3 loop spans 13 amino acids. The DNA for the CDR3 is TGTGCCAGCAGTTTGAGGACAGTCTACGAGCAGTACTTC. Translating gives CASSLRTVYEQYF.

This clonotype was counted at least ten times. The chain employs TRBV4-1 and TRBJ2-1; D gene ambiguous. CDR1 and CDR2 (germline): MGHRA, YSYEKL. The CDR3 loop spans 11 amino acids. Trimming took 0 bases from V and 9 from J, leaving 3 bases between them. The DNA of the CDR3 is TGCGCCAGCAGCCAAGACGTTGAGCAGTTCTTC. Its protein product is CASSQDVEQFF.

V usage is TRBV5-1 and J usage is TRBJ2-6, with a possible D match to TRBD2 (5 bases). This CDR3 has 15 amino acids. Trimming shortened V by 4 bases and J by 0 bases, and 8 bases separated the two germline ends. Germline CDR1 is SGHRS and CDR2 is YFSETQ. CDR3 region: CASSRGNSGANVLTF. DNA of the CDR3: TGCGCCAGCAGCCGGGGAAACTCTGGGGCCAACGTCCTGACTTTC.

The CDR3 sequence: CASTEDLTYGYTF. CDR3 nucleotides: TGTGCCAGTACAGAGGACCTCACCTATGGCTACACCTTC. The V and J genes are TRBV19 and TRBJ1-2; D gene unclear. Trimming pared 7 bases from V and 4 bases from J, leaving 13 bases between. CDR3 length equals 13 residues. Germline V CDR1 and CDR2: LNHDA, SQIVND (reference sequence).

This clonotype was recorded many times. The V gene is TRBV12-3 or TRBV12-4, the J gene TRBJ2-1; TRBD2 aligns across 8 bases. This CDR3 is built from 16 residues. V dropped 3 bases and J dropped 6; count of bases not matched to a gene: 10. The CDR3 DNA is TGTGCCAGCAGTTTCCTCTGGGCGGGGGGAGGCAATGAGCAGTTCTTC. The encoded protein is CASSFLWAGGGNEQFF.

This clonotype was seen many times. Compared with germline, one end of the junction differs, possibly owing to a read error. The rearrangement uses TRBV7-7 and TRBJ2-5; 14 bases are a match to TRBD2. The CDR3 runs to 16 residues. Germline CDR1 reads SSHAT; CDR2 reads FNYEAQ (reference sequence). Here the CDR3 reads CASSQTGLAGAETQYF. CDR3 DNA: TGTGCTAGCAGCCAGACGGGACTAGCGGGAGCAGAGACCCAGTACTTC. The full variable domain, with the rest looked up from reference TRBV7-7 and TRBJ2-5, is GAGVSQSPRYKVTKRGQDVTLRCDPISSHATLYWYQQALGQGPEFLTYFNYEAQPDKSGLPSDRFSAERPEGSISTLTIQRTEQRDSAMYRCASSQTGLAGAETQYFGPGTRLLVL.

This chain links TRBV12-3 or TRBV12-4 with TRBJ2-7, with TRBD2 as a possible D gene (5 bases). V was clipped by 5 bases and J by 7 bases, with 21 bases between them. CDR3 length: 15 residues. CDR3 DNA: TGTGCCAGCAGTCCCCCGTACGGCCAACAGCGGGAGCAGTACTTC. It is translated as CASSPPYGQQREQYF.

This clonotype was detected ten times or more. The chain recombines TRBV5-1 with TRBJ2-5, with D perhaps being TRBD1 or TRBD2 (6 bases each). Germline V CDR1 and CDR2: SGHRS, YFSETQ. With 4 bases removed from V and 5 bases from J, the gap between germline ends came to 18 bases. There are 15 residues in the CDR3. In DNA form, the CDR3 reads TGCGCCAGCAGCCCAGCAGGGGCTCTAGCGGAGACCCAGTACTTC. Amino acid sequence: CASSPAGALAETQYF.

The sample holds many counts of this clonotype. This rearrangement joins TRBV6-1 to TRBJ1-4, with D maybe TRBD1 (5 bases). The CDR3 sequence is 13 residues long. Germline loops: CDR1 MNHNS, CDR2 SASEGT. Between the trimmed V and J ends, which lost 6 bases and 6 bases, there was a span of 11 bases. DNA of the CDR3: TGTGCCAGCAGAGAGGACATATATGAAAAACTGTTTTTT. This gives the protein CASREDIYEKLFF.

This clonotype appeared many times. The chain uses TRBV28 and TRBJ2-7, with a possible D match to TRBD1 (6 bases). Germline CDR1 reads MDHEN; CDR2 reads SYDVKM. The CDR3 is made up of 15 amino acids. Trimming stripped 3 bases from V and 2 bases from J, with 14 bases between. CDR3 sequence reads: CASSFRGQLAYEQYF. As DNA, the CDR3 is TGTGCCAGCAGTTTTCGAGGACAGCTGGCCTACGAGCAGTACTTC.